This is a list of T cell receptor beta chains from one sample in a study of CD8 T cells in ankylosing spondylitis. TCRdb processed the 5' RACE reads anew with MiXCR; each CDR3 protein has one entry. The table has 150,000 to 250,000 distinct CDR3 sequences, 10% to 15% seen once. Sequencing was done on a sample of blood, either unsorted or a sorted T cell fraction (not recorded which). These receptors came from a male donor with ankylosing spondylitis or in good health (not recorded which). CDR3s include the opening cysteine and the closing phenylalanine or tryptophan. The D gene is left open where the match is weak. Clone size is shown for a subset of rows, as once, few, many or a class of expanded clone.

j_call v_call clone_size d_call cdr3_aa cdr3_nt
TRBJ2-7 TRBV20-1 - TRBD1 CSAIWTGVEQYF TGCAGTGCTATCTGGACAGGGGTTGAGCAGTACTTC
TRBJ2-2 TRBV29-1 - TRBD2 CSVEDLLSGEAGELFF TGCAGCGTTGAAGATCTCCTTAGCGGGGAGGCCGGGGAGCTGTTTTTT
TRBJ2-1 TRBV12-5 - TRBD1 CASGLIQGGYNEQFF TGTGCTAGTGGTTTGATACAGGGGGGATACAATGAGCAGTTCTTC
TRBJ2-2 TRBV12-3/TRBV12-4 - - CASSTGTGELFF TGTGCCAGCAGTACAGGGACCGGGGAGCTGTTTTTT
TRBJ2-7 TRBV4-1 - - CASSQVGTRTKYF TGCGCCAGCAGCCAAGTAGGAACAAGAACAAAGTACTTC
TRBJ2-7 TRBV11-2 few - CASSLYHGPSYEQYF TGTGCCAGCAGCCTCTATCACGGGCCCTCCTACGAGCAGTACTTC
TRBJ2-7 TRBV5-1 few - CASSFRDVYEQYF TGCGCCAGCAGCTTCCGGGATGTTTACGAGCAGTACTTC
TRBJ2-3 TRBV9 few TRBD1 CASSVEGGGQGTDTQYF TGTGCCAGCAGCGTAGAAGGTGGGGGACAGGGTACAGATACGCAGTATTTT
TRBJ2-1 TRBV12-3/TRBV12-4 many TRBD1 CASSSRQGSYNEQFF TGTGCCAGCAGTTCACGACAGGGATCCTACAATGAGCAGTTCTTC
TRBJ1-1 TRBV24-1 - - CATSEHNTEAFF TGTGCCACCAGTGAACACAACACTGAAGCTTTCTTT
TRBJ2-2 TRBV27 - - CASGGDWTDYTGELFF TGTGCCAGCGGAGGGGATTGGACGGACTACACCGGGGAGCTGTTTTTT
TRBJ2-5 TRBV4-1 few - CASSAASEPGGETQYF TGCGCCAGCAGCGCTGCTAGCGAACCCGGTGGAGAGACCCAGTACTTC
TRBJ1-1 TRBV4-2 few TRBD1 CASSQRQGTTEAFF TGTGCCAGCAGCCAGAGACAGGGGACCACTGAAGCTTTCTTT
TRBJ1-6 TRBV20-1 few - CSASPPGHGTGSPLHF TGCAGTGCCTCTCCTCCGGGACACGGGACCGGTTCACCCCTCCACTTT
TRBJ1-5 TRBV12-3/TRBV12-4 many - CASSLGWSEPQHF TGTGCCAGCAGTTTAGGGTGGAGTGAGCCCCAGCATTTT
TRBJ1-4 TRBV9 - - CASSGVEGDEKLFF TGTGCCAGCAGCGGGGTGGAGGGTGATGAAAAACTGTTTTTT
TRBJ2-1 TRBV6-1 few TRBD2 CASSESASGRIYNEQFF TGTGCCAGCAGTGAATCGGCTAGCGGGAGGATCTACAATGAGCAGTTCTTC
TRBJ1-6 TRBV12-3/TRBV12-4 few TRBD1 CASTMGQQNSPLHF TGTGCCAGCACCATGGGACAGCAAAATTCACCCCTCCACTTT
TRBJ2-2 TRBV3-1 - - CASSQPGYGTGELFF TGTGCCAGCAGCCAACCGGGATATGGGACCGGGGAGCTGTTTTTT
TRBJ2-2 TRBV7-8 - TRBD1 CASSLDRVHTGELFF TGTGCCAGCAGCCTCGACAGGGTGCACACCGGGGAGCTGTTTTTT
TRBJ2-6 TRBV4-1 few TRBD1 CASSQERGLPQAGANVLTF TGCGCCAGCAGCCAAGAAAGGGGGCTGCCCCAGGCCGGGGCCAACGTCCTGACTTTC
TRBJ2-1 TRBV3-1 many TRBD2 CASSQDILALSSYNEQFF TGTGCCAGCAGCCAAGACATACTAGCGCTCAGCTCCTACAATGAGCAGTTCTTC
TRBJ2-4 TRBV14 - - CASSPHLAKNIQYF TGTGCCAGCAGCCCCCATCTAGCCAAAAACATTCAGTACTTC
TRBJ2-1 TRBV6-4 - TRBD2 CAFCRPGTSGVPSYNEQFF TGTGCCTTCTGTAGGCCCGGGACTAGCGGGGTCCCTTCCTACAATGAGCAGTTCTTC
TRBJ2-1 TRBV6-4 many TRBD2 CASSDDPAGGNEQFF TGTGCCAGCAGTGACGATCCAGCGGGAGGTAATGAGCAGTTCTTC
TRBJ2-2 TRBV4-1 few TRBD2 CASSLPPFRIGRGGSSGELFF TGCGCCAGCAGCCTTCCCCCTTTTCGGATTGGTAGGGGCGGGAGTAGCGGGGAGCTGTTTTTT
TRBJ1-2 TRBV6-5 few TRBD1 CASSYTGTGVNYGYTF TGTGCCAGCAGTTACACCGGGACAGGAGTTAACTATGGCTACACCTTC
TRBJ2-7 TRBV27 few - CASKDAGTYEQYF TGTGCCAGCAAAGATGCCGGGACCTACGAGCAGTACTTC
TRBJ2-1 TRBV7-7 few TRBD2 CASSGGLAQGYNEQFF TGTGCCAGCAGCGGGGGACTAGCTCAGGGGTACAATGAGCAGTTCTTC
TRBJ1-2 TRBV3-1 few - CASSQVTRDGGYTF TGTGCCAGCAGCCAAGTTACCAGGGATGGTGGCTACACCTTC